The 22 T cell receptor beta chains presented below share a single source sample, sequenced in a study of read filtering for tumor transcriptome and immune sequencing. From roughly 400 ng of RNA, a library with molecular barcoded alpha/delta and beta/gamma adaptors was made. In TCRdb, the reads were re-called with MiXCR into one record per CDR3 protein. The table lists 15,000 to 20,000 distinct CDR3 sequences, around 21% of them singletons. The source material was a population of CD138-negative cells sorted from bone marrow. Receptor source: a donor at least 40 years old with multiple myeloma.

This clonotype is labeled as medium-sized (0.01 to 0.1%). V and J are TRBV20-1 and TRBJ2-7, with 9 bases fitting TRBD1. V shed 2 bases and J 7 bases; nucleotides not matched to a gene: 6. Germline CDR1 and CDR2: DFQATT and SNEGSKA (reference sequence). This CDR3 contains 13 residues. CDR3 DNA sequence: TGCAGTGCTAGATCGACAGGGGGGGAAGAGCAGTACTTC. It is translated as CSARSTGGEEQYF.

This clonotype was seen at least ten times. The rearrangement links TRBV14 to TRBJ2-1, with TRBD2 matching 8 bases. This CDR3 has 15 amino acids. The ends lost 1 base at V and 10 bases at J; junction bases unmatched: 9. Per germline, CDR1 SGHDN and CDR2 FVKESK. For the CDR3, the DNA is TGTGCCAGCAGCCAAGGTTTAGCGGGATCGGGGGAGCAGTTCTTC. Its translation: CASSQGLAGSGEQFF.

The genes are TRBV10-2 and TRBJ1-5, with D perhaps matching TRBD1 (6 bases). Germline V gene sequence: CDR1 WSHSY, CDR2 SAAADI. This CDR3 region has 15 residues. V dropped 3 bases and J dropped 6 bases, with 15 bases sitting between them. CDR3 residues: CASSDPGQRGQPQHF. In nucleotides, the CDR3 is TGCGCCAGCAGTGACCCCGGACAGAGAGGTCAGCCCCAGCATTTT.

Ten or more counts support this clonotype. This rearrangement joins TRBV28 to TRBJ1-6; no definite D call. Trimming removed 3 bases at V and 7 bases at J, with 16 bases between. This CDR3 contains 16 residues. Germline CDR1 and CDR2: MDHEN and SYDVKM. The CDR3 region is CASSFGGYAPNSPLHF. The DNA of the CDR3 is TGTGCCAGCAGTTTTGGCGGATACGCACCGAATTCACCCCTCCACTTT.

As for this clonotype: Relative to the germline gene, one junction end is altered; a read error may explain this. The chain recombines TRBV11-1 with TRBJ2-1, with D possibly matching TRBD2 (5 bases). Per the germline V gene, CDR1 is SGHAT and CDR2 is FQDESV (reference sequence). This CDR3 has 16 residues. CDR3 in amino acids: CASTLNVAGGYNERFF. The CDR3 region has the DNA TGTGCCAGTACCCTTAACGTAGCAGGAGGTTACAATGAGCGGTTCTTT.

Notes on this clonotype: A read error may be the cause here, since a much bigger clone is one base away. The DNA of the CDR3 is TGCAGCGTGGGGACAGGGTTAGATACGCAGCATTTT. This codes for CSVGTGLDTQHF. The chain combines TRBV29-1 with TRBJ2-3; 9 nucleotides align to TRBD1. The J call may not be correct, given that the DNA end is closer to TRBJ1-5. The germline CDR1 and CDR2 sequences are SQVTM and ANQGSEA. The CDR3 runs to 12 residues.

This clonotype has a count of ten or more. The CDR3 nucleotides are TGTGCCAGCAGTTCCGCGCTCTACGAGCAGTACTTC. Protein sequence: CASSSALYEQYF. This chain uses TRBV6-2 or TRBV6-3 with TRBJ2-7; D uncertain. Germline CDR1 and CDR2: MNHEY and SVGEGT. The CDR3 length is 12 residues. V lost 4 bases, J lost 3 bases, and 7 bases lay in between.

This clonotype was seen at least ten times. This sequence joins TRBV7-3 and TRBJ2-2, with no clear D. CDR3 size: 13 residues. Trimming shortened V by 0 bases and J by 6 bases, and 5 bases separated the two germline ends. Germline loops: CDR1 SGHTA, CDR2 FQGTGA. CDR3 loop: CASSLTRPGELFF. In nucleotides, the CDR3 is TGTGCCAGCAGCTTAACGCGGCCCGGGGAGCTGTTTTTT.

This clonotype was counted many times. The V call is TRBV21-1, the J call TRBJ2-5; the table's D call, TRBD1, was not checked against the DNA. TRBV21-1 is annotated as a pseudogene. The CDR3 is 16 amino acids. CDR3 region: CASSNFMQTEKETQYF. CDR3 nucleotide sequence: TGTGCCAGCAGCAATTTTATGCAGACAGAGAAAGAGACCCAGTACTTC.

The chain combines TRBV5-1 with TRBJ1-3, with 7 bases lining up with TRBD1. V lost 3 bases to trimming and J lost 0 bases; unmatched junction nucleotides: 3. In germline, CDR1 is SGHRS, CDR2 YFSETQ. The CDR3 is made up of 15 amino acids. CDR3 amino acids: CASSSGQNSGNTIYF. The CDR3 DNA reads as TGCGCCAGCAGCTCGGGACAGAACTCTGGAAACACCATATATTTT.

A word on this clonotype: Since the CDR3 does not end with the conserved phenylalanine or tryptophan, this likely comes from a read error. V usage is TRBV12-3 or TRBV12-4 and J usage is TRBJ2-5, with D possibly matching TRBD1 (8 bases). This CDR3 is 14 amino acids long. Trimming left V 5 bases short and J 5 bases short, with 15 bases between. This CDR3 reads CASSPRGRGETQYS. The CDR3 DNA follows: TGTGCCAGCAGTCCCAGGGGGCGGGGGGAGACCCAGTACTCC.

On this clonotype itself: Relative to the germline gene, one junction end is altered; a read error may explain this. V usage is TRBV4-1 and J usage is TRBJ2-1; weak D call: TRBD1 (6 bases). Germline V lookup: CDR1 MGHRA, CDR2 YSYEKL. The CDR3 contains 15 residues. The CDR3 is CASSPYDTGIKERFF. In DNA form, the CDR3 reads TGCGCCAGCAGCCCGTATGATACAGGGATTAAGGAGCGGTTCTTC.

This clonotype was recorded at least ten times. The rearrangement joins TRBV19 to TRBJ2-7; D gene unclear. In germline, CDR1 is LNHDA, CDR2 SQIVND (reference sequence). Trimming removed 6 bases at V and 2 bases at J, with 14 bases between. The CDR3 length is 14 residues. The CDR3 loop reads CASRAGSPTYEQYF. For the CDR3, the DNA is TGTGCCAGTAGAGCAGGTTCCCCAACCTACGAGCAGTACTTC.

This clonotype has a count of ten or more. The chain couples TRBV7-2 to TRBJ2-1, with D maybe TRBD1 (6 bases). The germline V gene has CDR1 SGHTA and CDR2 FQGNSA. V was pared by 7 bases and J by 7 bases, with 17 bases between. This CDR3 contains 14 residues. The CDR3 region is CASNPINRVNEQFF. DNA of the CDR3: TGTGCCAGCAACCCCATAAACAGGGTTAATGAGCAGTTCTTC. Supplemented by reference TRBV7-2 and TRBJ2-1, the full variable domain reads GAGVSQSPSNKVTEKGKDVELRCDPISGHTALYWYRQSLGQGLEFLIYFQGNSAPDKSGLPSDRFSAERTGGSVSTLTIQRTQQEDSAVYLCASNPINRVNEQFFGPGTRLTVL.

Note on this clonotype: Sequence at one end of the junction differs from germline and may be a read error. This chain joins TRBV5-1 and TRBJ2-2, with D unclear. This CDR3 spans 14 amino acids. The V gene's germline CDR1 is SGHRS and CDR2 YFSETQ. The CDR3 DNA reads TGCGCCTGCAGCTTCGACCCGGGTACCGGGGAGCTGTTTTTT. Its protein product is CACSFDPGTGELFF.

The table lists this clonotype with a few counts. V and J are TRBV20-1 and TRBJ2-2; no reliable D call. CDR1 is DFQATT and CDR2 is SNEGSKA in the germline V gene (reference sequence). V lost 2 bases and J 4 bases, leaving 5 bases between the germline ends. The CDR3 covers 12 residues. For the CDR3, the DNA is TGCAGTGCTAGATTGGGCACCGGGGAGCTGTTTTTT. It encodes CSARLGTGELFF.

This clonotype was detected many times. J is TRBJ2-2 and V is TRBV6-1, with TRBD1 as a possible D gene (6 bases). CDR3 length: 13 residues. Trimming stripped 4 bases from V and 3 bases from J, with 6 bases between. CDR1 and CDR2 (germline): MNHNS, SASEGT. CDR3 DNA: TGTGCCAGCAGTGGACAGGACACCGGGGAGCTGTTTTTT. This gives the protein CASSGQDTGELFF.

This clonotype has at least ten counts. The gene calls are TRBV28 and TRBJ1-2, with no clear D. The CDR3 has 14 residues. CDR1 is MDHEN and CDR2 is SYDVKM in the germline V gene. V was cut by 6 bases and J by 3 bases, with 14 bases left in between. The CDR3 region is CASSGTRRDYGYTF. The CDR3 DNA reads as TGTGCCAGCAGCGGAACACGCCGTGACTATGGCTACACCTTC.

This clonotype has a count of ten or more. The rearrangement uses TRBV29-1 and TRBJ2-1, with a tentative D call TRBD2 (5 bases). With 0 bases removed from V and 8 bases from J, the gap between germline ends came to 14 bases. The V gene's germline CDR1 is SQVTM and CDR2 ANQGSEA. The CDR3 loop spans 14 amino acids. The CDR3 DNA sequence: TGCAGCGTTGAAGATCGAAGTGGGAGTGATGAGCAGTTCTTC. It translates to CSVEDRSGSDEQFF.

By frequency in the sample, this clonotype is medium-sized. The chain combines TRBV12-3 or TRBV12-4 with TRBJ1-5, with 9 bases aligning to TRBD1. V shed 9 bases, J shed 2 bases, and the junction held 8 bases outside the gene matches. The CDR3 runs to 15 residues. The CDR3 DNA reads as TGTGCCAGTGAGTCGGGACAGGGTGGCAATCAGCCCCAGCATTTT. Amino acid sequence: CASESGQGGNQPQHF.

The chain combines TRBV28 with TRBJ2-1; no clear D gene. The CDR3 has 11 amino acids. CDR1 and CDR2 (germline): MDHEN, SYDVKM. V lost 5 bases, J lost 7 bases, and 6 bases lay in between. CDR3 in DNA: TGTGCCAGCAGTGCTATAAATGAGCAGTTCTTC. Residues: CASSAINEQFF.

Turning to this clonotype: A read error may account for a junction end that differs from germline. The chain uses TRBV7-9 and TRBJ1-1; the D is unclear. Germline values: CDR1 SEHNR, CDR2 FQNEAQ (reference sequence). The CDR3 contains 14 residues. CDR3 amino acids: CASSLGDLNTGAFF. CDR3 DNA sequence: TGTGCCAGCAGCTTAGGAGACCTGAACACTGGAGCTTTCTTT.